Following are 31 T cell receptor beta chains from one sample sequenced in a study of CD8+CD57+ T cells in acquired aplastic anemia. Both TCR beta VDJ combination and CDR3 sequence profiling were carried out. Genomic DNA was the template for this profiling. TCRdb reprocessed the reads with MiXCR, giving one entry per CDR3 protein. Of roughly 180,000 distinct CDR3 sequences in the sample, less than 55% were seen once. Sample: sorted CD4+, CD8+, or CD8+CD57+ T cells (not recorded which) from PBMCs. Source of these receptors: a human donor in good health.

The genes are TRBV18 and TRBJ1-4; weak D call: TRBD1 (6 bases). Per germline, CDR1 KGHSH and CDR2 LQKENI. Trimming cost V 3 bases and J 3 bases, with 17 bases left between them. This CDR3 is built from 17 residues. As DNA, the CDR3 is TGTGCCAGCTCACCCTTTACTACAGGGATGGCTAATGAAAAACTGTTTTTT. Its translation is CASSPFTTGMANEKLFF. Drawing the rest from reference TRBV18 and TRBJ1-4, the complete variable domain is NAGVMQNPRHLVRRRGQEARLRCSPMKGHSHVYWYRQLPEEGLKFMVYLQKENIIDESGMPKERFSAEFPKEGPSILRIQQVVRGDSAAYFCASSPFTTGMANEKLFFGSGTQLSVL.

Written as DNA, the CDR3 is TGTGCCAGCAGCCAGCGGGAGTTATTTGGCACAGATACGCAGTATTTT. This encodes CASSQRELFGTDTQYF. The chain couples TRBV3-1 to TRBJ2-3; 7 bases are shared with TRBD2. Germline-derived CDR1 and CDR2 are LGHDT and YNNKEL (reference sequence). This CDR3 contains 16 residues. Trimming removed 3 bases from V and 1 base from J; junction bases left unmatched: 7.

CDR3 in amino acids: CASSSGQNSEQYF. In DNA form, the CDR3 reads TGTGCCAGCAGCTCCGGACAGAACTCCGAGCAGTACTTC. The rearrangement uses TRBV7-8 and TRBJ2-7; TRBD1 might be the D (6 bases). From germline, CDR1 is SGHVS and CDR2 FQNEAQ. V was cut by 4 bases and J by 6 bases, with 13 bases left in between. This CDR3 is 13 amino acids long.

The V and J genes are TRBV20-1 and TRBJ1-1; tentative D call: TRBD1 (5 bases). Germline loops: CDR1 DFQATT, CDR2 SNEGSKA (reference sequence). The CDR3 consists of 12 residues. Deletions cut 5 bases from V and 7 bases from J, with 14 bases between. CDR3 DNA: TGCAGTGCTGGGGACCACTCGCTTGAAGCTTTCTTT. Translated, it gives CSAGDHSLEAFF.

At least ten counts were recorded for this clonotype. CDR3: CASSLVGLATSTDTQYF. CDR3 sequence (DNA): TGTGCCAGCAGCTTAGTGGGACTAGCGACCTCCACAGATACGCAGTATTTT. The chain has TRBV11-2 and TRBJ2-3; 10 bases fit TRBD2. V lost 1 base, J lost 2 bases, and 6 bases stayed unmatched. Germline CDR1 is SGHAT and CDR2 is FQNNGV. This CDR3 spans 17 amino acids.

This chain's CDR3 is CASSQGAGTTGQETQYF. The CDR3 coding sequence is TGTGCCAGCAGCCAAGGAGCCGGGACTACCGGCCAAGAGACCCAGTACTTC. The chain combines TRBV14 with TRBJ2-5; 7 bases line up with TRBD2. With V trimmed by 1 base and J by 1 base, 9 bases remained unmatched. The V gene's germline CDR1 is SGHDN and CDR2 FVKESK. The CDR3 is made up of 17 amino acids. The whole variable domain, filled in from reference TRBV14 and TRBJ2-5, reads EAGVTQFPSHSVIEKGQTVTLRCDPISGHDNLYWYRRVMGKEIKFLLHFVKESKQDESGMPNNRFLAERTGGTYSTLKVQPAELEDSGVYFCASSQGAGTTGQETQYFGPGTRLLVL.

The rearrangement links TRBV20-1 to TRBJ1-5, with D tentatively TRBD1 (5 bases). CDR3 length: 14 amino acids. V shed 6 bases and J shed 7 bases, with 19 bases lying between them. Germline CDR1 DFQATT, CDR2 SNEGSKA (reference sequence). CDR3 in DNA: TGCAGTGCCAGCCGTGAGGGGTGGGGGCAGCCCCAGCATTTT. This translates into CSASREGWGQPQHF.

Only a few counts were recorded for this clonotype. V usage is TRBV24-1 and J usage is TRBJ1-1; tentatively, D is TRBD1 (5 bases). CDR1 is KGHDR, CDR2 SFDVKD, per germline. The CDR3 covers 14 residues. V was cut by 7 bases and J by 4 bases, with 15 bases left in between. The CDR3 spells CATSDPAGGTEAFF. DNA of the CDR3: TGTGCCACCAGCGACCCTGCCGGGGGCACTGAAGCTTTCTTT.

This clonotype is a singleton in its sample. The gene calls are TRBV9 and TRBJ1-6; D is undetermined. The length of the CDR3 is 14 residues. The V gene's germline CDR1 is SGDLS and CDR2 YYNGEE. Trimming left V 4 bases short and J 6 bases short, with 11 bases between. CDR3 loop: CASSLQIRNSPLHF. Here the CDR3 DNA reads TGTGCCAGCAGCCTTCAAATTCGTAATTCACCCCTCCACTTT. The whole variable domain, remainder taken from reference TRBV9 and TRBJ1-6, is DSGVTQTPKHLITATGQRVTLRCSPRSGDLSVYWYQQSLDQGLQFLIQYYNGEERAKGNILERFSAQQFPDLHSELNLSSLELGDSALYFCASSLQIRNSPLHFGNGTRLTVT.

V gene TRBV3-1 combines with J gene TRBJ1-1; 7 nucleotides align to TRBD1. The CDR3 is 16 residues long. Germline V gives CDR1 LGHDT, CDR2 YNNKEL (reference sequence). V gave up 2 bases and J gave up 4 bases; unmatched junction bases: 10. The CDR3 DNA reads TGTGCCAGCAGCCAATTTTCGACAGGGAGAGGCACTGAAGCTTTCTTT. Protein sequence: CASSQFSTGRGTEAFF.

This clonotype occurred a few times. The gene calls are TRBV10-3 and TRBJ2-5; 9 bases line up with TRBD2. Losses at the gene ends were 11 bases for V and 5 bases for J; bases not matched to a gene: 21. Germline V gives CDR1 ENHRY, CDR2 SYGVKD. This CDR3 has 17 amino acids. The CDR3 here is CAEFGGLALWGGETQYF. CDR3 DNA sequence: TGTGCCGAATTTGGCGGACTAGCGCTATGGGGCGGGGAGACCCAGTACTTC.

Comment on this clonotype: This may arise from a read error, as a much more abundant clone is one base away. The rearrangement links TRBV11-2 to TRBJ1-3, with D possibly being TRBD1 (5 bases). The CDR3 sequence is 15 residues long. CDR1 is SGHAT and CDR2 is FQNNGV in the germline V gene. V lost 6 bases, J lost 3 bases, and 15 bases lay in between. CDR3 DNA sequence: TGTGCCAGCAGACGACCAGGGAGCGGTGGAAACACCATATATTTT. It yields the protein CASRRPGSGGNTIYF.

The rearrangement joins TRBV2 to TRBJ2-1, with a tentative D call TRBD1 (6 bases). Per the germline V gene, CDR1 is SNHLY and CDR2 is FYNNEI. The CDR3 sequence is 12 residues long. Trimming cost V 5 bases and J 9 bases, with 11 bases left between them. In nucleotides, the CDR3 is TGTGCCAGCAGTTCTCAGGGGTGTGAGCAGTTCTTC. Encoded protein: CASSSQGCEQFF.

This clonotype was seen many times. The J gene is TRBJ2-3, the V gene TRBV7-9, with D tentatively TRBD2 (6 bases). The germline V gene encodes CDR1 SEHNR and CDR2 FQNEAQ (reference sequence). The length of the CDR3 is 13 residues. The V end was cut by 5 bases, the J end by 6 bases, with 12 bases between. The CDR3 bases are TGTGCCAGCAGCCCGACTAGGTCTGATACGCAGTATTTT. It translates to CASSPTRSDTQYF.

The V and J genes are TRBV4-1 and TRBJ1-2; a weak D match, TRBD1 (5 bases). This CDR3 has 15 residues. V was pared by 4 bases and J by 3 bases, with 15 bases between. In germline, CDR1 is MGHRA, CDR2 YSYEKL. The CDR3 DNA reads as TGCGCCAGCAGCCCACTGGACCTCAGGGACTATGGCTACACCTTC. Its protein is CASSPLDLRDYGYTF.

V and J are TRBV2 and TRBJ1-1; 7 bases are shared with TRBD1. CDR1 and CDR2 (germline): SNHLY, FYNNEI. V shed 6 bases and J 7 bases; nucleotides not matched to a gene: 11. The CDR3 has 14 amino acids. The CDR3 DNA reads TGTGCCAGCAGGGTCACAGGGGTGGCTAATGAAGCTTTCTTT. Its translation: CASRVTGVANEAFF. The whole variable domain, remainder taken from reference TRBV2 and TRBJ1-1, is EPEVTQTPSHQVTQMGQEVILRCVPISNHLYFYWYRQILGQKVEFLVSFYNNEISEKSEIFDDQFSVERPDGSNFTLKIRSTKLEDSAMYFCASRVTGVANEAFFGQGTRLTVV.

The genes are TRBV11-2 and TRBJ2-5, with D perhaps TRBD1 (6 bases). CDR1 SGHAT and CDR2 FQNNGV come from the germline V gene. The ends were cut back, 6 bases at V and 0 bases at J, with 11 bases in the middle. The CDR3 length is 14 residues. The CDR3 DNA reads TGTGCCAGCAGTCGAACAGGGTACCAAGAGACCCAGTACTTC. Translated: CASSRTGYQETQYF. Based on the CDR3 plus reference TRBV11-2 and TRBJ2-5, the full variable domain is EAGVAQSPRYKIIEKRQSVAFWCNPISGHATLYWYQQILGQGPKLLIQFQNNGVVDDSQLPKDRFSAERLKGVDSTLKIQPAKLEDSAVYLCASSRTGYQETQYFGPGTRLLVL.

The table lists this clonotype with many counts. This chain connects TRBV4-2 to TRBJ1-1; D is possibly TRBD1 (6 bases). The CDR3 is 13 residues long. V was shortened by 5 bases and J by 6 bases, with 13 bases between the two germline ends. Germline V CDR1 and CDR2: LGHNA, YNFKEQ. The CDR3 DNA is TGTGCCAGCAGCACTCTACAGGGTGCTGAAGCTTTCTTT. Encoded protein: CASSTLQGAEAFF.

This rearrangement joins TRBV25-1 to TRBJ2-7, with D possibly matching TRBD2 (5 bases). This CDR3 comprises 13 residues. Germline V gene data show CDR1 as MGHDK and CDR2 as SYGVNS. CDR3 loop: CASVPGFSYEQYF. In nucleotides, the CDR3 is TGTGCTAGCGTCCCTGGGTTCTCCTACGAGCAGTACTTC.

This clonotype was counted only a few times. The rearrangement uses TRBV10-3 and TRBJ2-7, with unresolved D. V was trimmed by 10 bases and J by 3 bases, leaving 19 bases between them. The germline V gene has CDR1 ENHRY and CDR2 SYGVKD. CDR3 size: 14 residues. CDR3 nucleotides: TGTGCCACCCAGGTGGGTGACGGCTTCTACGAGCAGTACTTC. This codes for CATQVGDGFYEQYF.

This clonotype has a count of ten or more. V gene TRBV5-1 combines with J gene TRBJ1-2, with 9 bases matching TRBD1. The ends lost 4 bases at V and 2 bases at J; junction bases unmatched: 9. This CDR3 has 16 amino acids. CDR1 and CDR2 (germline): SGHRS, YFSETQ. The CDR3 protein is CASSRGGTGSNYGYTF. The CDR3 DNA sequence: TGCGCCAGCAGCAGGGGAGGGACAGGGTCAAACTATGGCTACACCTTC.

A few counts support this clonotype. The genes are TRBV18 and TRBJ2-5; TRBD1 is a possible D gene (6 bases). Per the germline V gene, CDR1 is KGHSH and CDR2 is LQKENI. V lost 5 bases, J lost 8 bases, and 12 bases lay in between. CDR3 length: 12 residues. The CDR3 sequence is CASSSDRVTQYF. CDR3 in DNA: TGTGCCAGCTCATCGGACAGAGTCACCCAGTACTTC.

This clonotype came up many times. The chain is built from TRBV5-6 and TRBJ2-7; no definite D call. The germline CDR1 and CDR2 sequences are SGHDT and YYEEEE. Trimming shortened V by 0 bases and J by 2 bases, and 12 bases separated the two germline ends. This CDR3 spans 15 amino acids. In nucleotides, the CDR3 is TGTGCCAGCAGCTTGGTGGGCAGAAAAACCTACGAGCAGTACTTC. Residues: CASSLVGRKTYEQYF.

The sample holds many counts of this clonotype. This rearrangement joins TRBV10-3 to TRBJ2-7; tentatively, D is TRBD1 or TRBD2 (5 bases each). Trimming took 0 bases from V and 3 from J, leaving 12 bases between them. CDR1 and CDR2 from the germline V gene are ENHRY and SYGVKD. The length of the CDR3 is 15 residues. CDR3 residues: CAISESGDPRYEQYF. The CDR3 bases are TGTGCCATCAGTGAGTCGGGGGACCCCCGCTACGAGCAGTACTTC.

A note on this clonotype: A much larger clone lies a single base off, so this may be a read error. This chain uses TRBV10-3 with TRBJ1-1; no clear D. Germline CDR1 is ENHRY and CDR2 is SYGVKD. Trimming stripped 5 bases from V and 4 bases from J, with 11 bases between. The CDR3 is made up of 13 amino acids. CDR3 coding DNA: TGTGCCATCAGTCCCCCTGGGGTCACTGAAGCTTTCTTT. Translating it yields CAISPPGVTEAFF.

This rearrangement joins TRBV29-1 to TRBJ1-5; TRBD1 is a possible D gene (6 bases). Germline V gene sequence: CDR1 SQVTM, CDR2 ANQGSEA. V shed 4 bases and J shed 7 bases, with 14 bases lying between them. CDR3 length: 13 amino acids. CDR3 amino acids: CSVGGPGGQPQHF. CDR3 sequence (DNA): TGCAGCGTTGGGGGGCCCGGGGGACAGCCCCAGCATTTT.

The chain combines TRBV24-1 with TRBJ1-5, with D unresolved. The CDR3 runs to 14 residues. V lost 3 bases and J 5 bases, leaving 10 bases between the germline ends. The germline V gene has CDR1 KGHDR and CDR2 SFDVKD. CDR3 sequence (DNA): TGTGCCACCAGTGATGGTCCCTACTATCAGCCCCAGCATTTT. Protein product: CATSDGPYYQPQHF.

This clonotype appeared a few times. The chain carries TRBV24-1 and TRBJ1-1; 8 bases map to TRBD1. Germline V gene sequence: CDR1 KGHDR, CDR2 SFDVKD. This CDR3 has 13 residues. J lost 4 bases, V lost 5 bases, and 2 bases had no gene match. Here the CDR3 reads CATSGTGPTEAFF. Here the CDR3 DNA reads TGTGCCACCAGTGGGACAGGGCCCACTGAAGCTTTCTTT.

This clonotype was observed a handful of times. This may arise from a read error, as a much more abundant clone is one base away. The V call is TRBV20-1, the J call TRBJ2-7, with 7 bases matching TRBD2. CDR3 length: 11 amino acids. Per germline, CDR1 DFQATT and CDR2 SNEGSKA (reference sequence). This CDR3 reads CHLLAIYEQYF. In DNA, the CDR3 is TGCCACCTACTAGCGATCTACGAGCAGTACTTC.

This chain's CDR3 is CASRYTGGRGTEAFF. CDR3 nucleotide sequence: TGCGCCAGCAGATATACAGGGGGAAGGGGCACTGAAGCTTTCTTT. This chain links TRBV5-1 with TRBJ1-1, with 8 nucleotides matching TRBD1. The germline gives CDR1 SGHRS, CDR2 YFSETQ. V lost 5 bases, J lost 4 bases, and 10 bases stayed unmatched. The CDR3 has 15 amino acids.

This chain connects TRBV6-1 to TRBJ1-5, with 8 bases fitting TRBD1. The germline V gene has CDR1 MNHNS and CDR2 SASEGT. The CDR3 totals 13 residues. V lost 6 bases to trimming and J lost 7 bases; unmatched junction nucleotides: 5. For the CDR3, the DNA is TGTGCCAGCAGAGCGGACAGGGCCCAGCCCCAGCATTTT. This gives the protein CASRADRAQPQHF.